The 3 T cell receptor beta chains below all came from one sample that was sequenced in a study of T cell responses to AZD1222 COVID-19 vaccine. Method: immunoSEQ multiplex PCR; TCRdb's copy keeps in-frame clones and lacks some. The data hold around 130,000 clones, with approximately 85% observed a single time. The sequenced sample was peripheral blood, obtained on day 0 of AZD1222 vaccination. These receptors were taken from an adult in good health.

The chain couples TRBV5-1 to TRBJ2-3; TRBD1 matches at 7 bases. The CDR3 runs to 15 residues. After removal of 1 base from V and 4 bases from J, the junction contained 6 bases not matched to a gene. Germline lookup yields CDR1 SGHRS and CDR2 YFSETQ. This chain's CDR3 is CASSLRDREPDTQYF. DNA for the CDR3: TGCGCCAGCAGCTTGAGAGACAGGGAACCAGATACGCAGTATTTT. Full variable domain (outside the CDR3, taken from reference TRBV5-1 and TRBJ2-3): KAGVTQTPRYLIKTRGQQVTLSCSPISGHRSVSWYQQTPGQGLQFLFEYFSETQRNKGNFPGRFSGRQFSNSRSEMNVSTLELGDSALYLCASSLRDREPDTQYFGPGTRLTVL.

This clone was observed a single time. The chain links TRBV14 to TRBJ2-2; the match to TRBD2 covers 11 bases. The V gene end was trimmed by 4 bases and the J gene end by 1 base; junction bases not matched to a gene: 2. CDR3 length equals 16 residues. Germline CDR1 is SGHDN and CDR2 is FVKESK. The CDR3 nucleotides read TGTGCCAGCAGCCCTACTAGCGGGGGGAACACCGGGGAGCTGTTTTTT. It is translated as CASSPTSGGNTGELFF.

The gene calls are TRBV3-1 (or the pseudogene TRBV3-2) and TRBJ1-1; perhaps TRBD1 as D (6 bases). V was shortened by 0 bases and J by 0 bases, with 11 bases between the two germline ends. CDR3 size: 16 residues. Germline values: CDR1 LGHDT, CDR2 YNNKEL (reference sequence). The CDR3 DNA follows: TGTGCCAGCAGCCAAGAAGCCCCAGGGGTGAACACTGAAGCTTTCTTT. Residues: CASSQEAPGVNTEAFF.